Presented here are 7 T cell receptor beta chains from one specimen sequenced in a study of cytomegalovirus exposure and HLA in healthy donors. Primers included in the PCR were 60 Vbeta and 13 Jbeta primers. Assay used: immunoSEQ multiplex PCR; TCRdb lists only in-frame clones, some missing. The sample includes about 120,000 clones, roughly 80% of them seen just once. The sequencing sample was made of PBMCs. The receptors stem from a woman between 50 and 59 years old in good health and CMV-seronegative.

The rearrangement links TRBV28 to TRBJ1-4; 7 bases line up with TRBD1. This CDR3 contains 14 residues. From germline, CDR1 is MDHEN and CDR2 SYDVKM. J was trimmed by 7 bases and V by 5 bases; bases with no gene match: 7. The CDR3 loop reads CASSQTGVGEKLFF. The CDR3 DNA reads TGTGCCAGCAGTCAAACAGGGGTGGGTGAAAAACTGTTTTTT.

This clone has only a few counts. The V call is TRBV5-6, the J call TRBJ1-3, with 11 positions matching TRBD1. V lost 3 bases and J lost 4; bases outside the gene matches: 3. Germline V CDR1 and CDR2: SGHDT, YYEEEE. The CDR3 is 15 amino acids. CDR3 loop: CASSSDRGLGNTIYF. CDR3 coding DNA: TGTGCCAGCAGCTCGGACAGGGGGCTGGGAAACACCATATATTTT.

The V and J genes are TRBV9 and TRBJ2-1, with 9 nucleotides matching TRBD1. The CDR3 consists of 15 residues. The V gene's germline CDR1 is SGDLS and CDR2 YYNGEE. V lost 4 bases and J lost 8; bases outside the gene matches: 10. The CDR3 nucleotides read TGTGCCAGCAGCTCTCGCCGGGACAGGGCGGATGAGCAGTTCTTC. This gives the protein CASSSRRDRADEQFF.

The chain uses TRBV4-1 and TRBJ1-2; D is unresolved. CDR3 length: 16 residues. The germline gives CDR1 MGHRA, CDR2 YSYEKL. V lost 3 bases, J lost 0 bases, and 14 bases lay in between. The CDR3 sequence is CASSQSLSSPNYGYTF. The CDR3 DNA reads as TGCGCCAGCAGCCAGAGCTTAAGCTCGCCTAACTATGGCTACACCTTC.

The rearrangement joins TRBV19 to TRBJ2-2; a weak D match, TRBD2 (7 bases). V shed 10 bases and J shed 4 bases, with 16 bases lying between them. Germline CDR1 and CDR2: LNHDA and SQIVND (reference sequence). The CDR3 contains 14 residues. CDR3 nucleotide sequence: TGTGCCACAACGCGGGGGCCCAGCACCGGGGAGCTGTTTTTT. It specifies CATTRGPSTGELFF. Supplemented by reference TRBV19 and TRBJ2-2, the full variable domain reads DGGITQSPKYLFRKEGQNVTLSCEQNLNHDAMYWYRQDPGQGLRLIYYSQIVNDFQKGDIAEGYSVSREKKESFPLTVTSAQKNPTAFYLCATTRGPSTGELFFGEGSRLTVL.

The chain links TRBV27 to TRBJ2-5, with 10 bases matching TRBD1. The DNA end favors TRBJ2-7, so the J call may be wrong. Germline values: CDR1 MNHEY, CDR2 SMNVEV (reference sequence). The length of the CDR3 is 16 residues. DNA for the CDR3: TGTGCCAGCAGTTTACTTTTAGGGACAGGGGTATCCGAGCAGTACTTC. Its protein product is CASSLLLGTGVSEQYF.

The chain uses TRBV28 and TRBJ2-3; D ambiguous. Trimming removed 7 bases from V and 1 base from J, with 6 bases in between. The germline V gene encodes CDR1 MDHEN and CDR2 SYDVKM. The CDR3 totals 12 residues. The CDR3 loop reads CASTTRTDTQYF. CDR3 DNA: TGTGCCAGCACCACACGCACAGATACGCAGTATTTT. Full variable domain (remainder filled in from reference TRBV28 and TRBJ2-3): DVKVTQSSRYLVKRTGEKVFLECVQDMDHENMFWYRQDPGLGLRLIYFSYDVKMKEKGDIPEGYSVSREKKERFSLILESASTNQTSMYLCASTTRTDTQYFGPGTRLTVL.